Following are 17 T cell receptor beta chains from one sample sequenced in a study of blood T cells in healthy people across ages. The second PCR ran about 6 to 12 cycles with a sample-barcoded 5' primer and J-beta primers. MiXCR was run by TCRdb on the 5' RACE reads, yielding one entry per CDR3 protein. The sample lists 920,000 or so distinct CDR3 sequences; more than 40% were seen once. The sequenced sample was blood. The receptors shown here come from a woman aged 55-69 years in good health.

This clonotype occurred a few times. This chain joins TRBV3-1 and TRBJ2-7; D is possibly TRBD2 (5 bases). The CDR3 covers 13 residues. The germline gives CDR1 LGHDT, CDR2 YNNKEL (reference sequence). V gave up 0 bases and J gave up 6 bases, with 9 bases separating them. CDR3 in amino acids: CASSQDRGGEQYF. The CDR3 DNA is TGTGCCAGCAGCCAAGATCGTGGAGGCGAGCAGTACTTC.

The V gene is TRBV20-1, the J gene TRBJ2-7, with TRBD2 matching 12 bases. This CDR3 has 15 amino acids. V lost 0 bases and J lost 3; bases outside the gene matches: 3. Germline V gives CDR1 DFQATT, CDR2 SNEGSKA (reference sequence). In DNA, the CDR3 is TGCAGTGCTAGAGATAGGGGACTAGCGGGCTACGAGCAGTACTTC. It translates to CSARDRGLAGYEQYF.

V gene TRBV30 combines with J gene TRBJ2-7; 7 bases line up with TRBD1. Germline values: CDR1 GTSNPN, CDR2 SVGIG (reference sequence). V lost 3 bases and J lost 1; bases outside the gene matches: 18. The CDR3 loop spans 18 amino acids. The CDR3 reads CAWRARGWATGLSYEQYF. CDR3 nucleotide sequence: TGTGCCTGGAGGGCAAGGGGATGGGCGACAGGGCTTTCCTACGAGCAGTACTTC.

This chain joins TRBV7-9 and TRBJ1-4; D is ambiguous. The CDR3 sequence is 16 residues long. Trimming shortened V by 5 bases and J by 4 bases, and 17 bases separated the two germline ends. The germline CDR1 and CDR2 sequences are SEHNR and FQNEAQ (reference sequence). The CDR3 region has the DNA TGTGCCAGCAGCCCCGCGGGCGGGAGGCTTAATGAAAAACTGTTTTTT. Its protein product is CASSPAGGRLNEKLFF.

The chain is built from TRBV5-1 and TRBJ2-7, with 9 positions matching TRBD1. Germline values: CDR1 SGHRS, CDR2 YFSETQ. The CDR3 covers 15 residues. With V trimmed by 4 bases and J by 6 bases, 11 bases remained unmatched. CDR3 in amino acids: CASSELAGTGREQYF. In nucleotides, the CDR3 is TGCGCCAGCAGCGAACTTGCTGGGACAGGGCGCGAGCAGTACTTC.

This clonotype turned up a few times. The chain combines TRBV9 with TRBJ1-2; tentatively, D is TRBD1 (5 bases). The CDR3 runs to 14 residues. The ends were cut back, 7 bases at V and 3 bases at J, with 16 bases in the middle. Germline CDR1 SGDLS, CDR2 YYNGEE. The CDR3, as DNA: TGTGCCAGCTGGCGGGACGGCCTCCACTATGGCTACACCTTC. Translation: CASWRDGLHYGYTF. The variable domain in full, completed from reference TRBV9 and TRBJ1-2, reads DSGVTQTPKHLITATGQRVTLRCSPRSGDLSVYWYQQSLDQGLQFLIQYYNGEERAKGNILERFSAQQFPDLHSELNLSSLELGDSALYFCASWRDGLHYGYTFGSGTRLTVV.

This clonotype was observed many times. V usage is TRBV20-1 and J usage is TRBJ2-5; D is ambiguous. V lost 0 bases, J lost 0 bases, and 5 bases lay in between. This CDR3 spans 13 amino acids. Germline CDR1 DFQATT, CDR2 SNEGSKA (reference sequence). Written as DNA, the CDR3 is TGCAGTGCTAGAGATAACTACCAAGAGACCCAGTACTTC. Translated, it gives CSARDNYQETQYF.

Remarks on this clonotype: This may be a read error, as it is one base from a much larger clone. This chain joins TRBV4-2 and TRBJ2-1; 9 bases match TRBD1. Germline lookup yields CDR1 LGHNA and CDR2 YNFKEQ. CDR3 length equals 13 residues. This CDR3 reads CASSGQGYNGQFF. Written as DNA, the CDR3 is TGTGCCAGCAGCGGACAGGGGTACAATGGGCAGTTCTTC.

This chain links TRBV20-1 with TRBJ2-5; D remains ambiguous. Germline CDR1 reads DFQATT; CDR2 reads SNEGSKA (reference sequence). The V and J ends lost 5 bases and 4 bases respectively, with 11 bases between them. The CDR3 spans 12 residues. The CDR3 here is CSALRLGETQYF. The CDR3 DNA reads TGCAGTGCTCTCCGCCTAGGAGAGACCCAGTACTTC.

This chain links TRBV20-1 with TRBJ2-3; D is tentatively TRBD1 or TRBD2 (5 bases each). Germline loops: CDR1 DFQATT, CDR2 SNEGSKA (reference sequence). V was pared by 3 bases and J by 11 bases, with 15 bases between. This CDR3 is built from 12 residues. CDR3 DNA: TGCAGTGCTAGCAGAATTGGGGACGGGCAGTATTTT. Translating gives CSASRIGDGQYF.

The sample holds a few counts of this clonotype. V is TRBV20-1 and J is TRBJ2-5; a possible D gene is TRBD2 (5 bases). CDR1 and CDR2 (germline): DFQATT, SNEGSKA (reference sequence). V shed 6 bases and J shed 1 base, with 15 bases lying between them. The CDR3 sequence is 14 residues long. CDR3 in amino acids: CSARTPRTQETQYF. CDR3 nucleotide sequence: TGCAGTGCCCGGACTCCCCGGACCCAAGAGACCCAGTACTTC.

For this clonotype: At one end the junction does not follow the germline gene, possibly because of a read error. This chain joins TRBV7-6 and TRBJ2-1; 7 bases are a match to TRBD2. CDR3 length: 17 amino acids. Germline V CDR1 and CDR2: SGHVS, FNYEAQ. CDR3 nucleotides: TGTGCCAGCAGTTCAACGTGGGGGGGAGGCTCCTACATTGAGCAGTTCTTC. Its protein is CASSSTWGGGSYIEQFF.

J is TRBJ2-7 and V is TRBV5-1, with a weak D call TRBD2 (5 bases). In germline, CDR1 is SGHRS, CDR2 YFSETQ. The ends were cut back, 4 bases at V and 0 bases at J, with 17 bases in the middle. The CDR3 sequence is 16 residues long. The CDR3 sequence: CASSLGTGVLSYEQYF. The CDR3 DNA is TGCGCCAGCAGCCTTGGCACCGGGGTACTCTCCTACGAGCAGTACTTC.

The chain carries TRBV20-1 and TRBJ2-7; 7 bases agree with TRBD1. V was pared by 0 bases and J by 6 bases, with 8 bases of the junction left unmatched. The CDR3 spans 14 residues. Germline assignment: CDR1 DFQATT and CDR2 SNEGSKA (reference sequence). CDR3 loop: CSARDGGQVSEQYF. The CDR3 DNA reads TGCAGTGCTAGAGATGGAGGACAGGTTTCCGAGCAGTACTTC.

Comments on this clonotype: The junction departs from germline at one end; a sequencing error may be responsible. V gene TRBV7-2 combines with J gene TRBJ2-1; D is perhaps TRBD2 (6 bases). Germline V gene sequence: CDR1 SGHTA, CDR2 FQGNSA. The CDR3 contains 16 residues. Written as DNA, the CDR3 is TGTGCCGGCAGCGGACCGGGACTTGTCGGCCACAATGAGCAGTTCTTC. It specifies CAGSGPGLVGHNEQFF.

The chain carries TRBV9 and TRBJ2-3; 9 bases map to TRBD1. Germline loops: CDR1 SGDLS, CDR2 YYNGEE. This CDR3 comprises 14 residues. Unmatched junction bases numbered 4, after V lost 0 bases and J lost 8 bases. CDR3 sequence reads: CASSVVKDRGTQYF. CDR3 bases: TGTGCCAGCAGCGTAGTGAAGGACAGGGGTACGCAGTATTTT. Full variable domain (rest looked up from reference TRBV9 and TRBJ2-3): DSGVTQTPKHLITATGQRVTLRCSPRSGDLSVYWYQQSLDQGLQFLIQYYNGEERAKGNILERFSAQQFPDLHSELNLSSLELGDSALYFCASSVVKDRGTQYFGPGTRLTVL.

This clonotype was observed a handful of times. The V gene is TRBV20-1, the J gene TRBJ2-3; 7 nucleotides line up with TRBD2. CDR1 and CDR2 (germline): DFQATT, SNEGSKA (reference sequence). This CDR3 region has 16 residues. The ends lost 4 bases at V and 5 bases at J; junction bases unmatched: 15. The CDR3 here is CSATPGAGRSRDTQYF. The CDR3 DNA is TGCAGTGCTACGCCTGGAGCGGGACGTTCGAGAGATACGCAGTATTTT.